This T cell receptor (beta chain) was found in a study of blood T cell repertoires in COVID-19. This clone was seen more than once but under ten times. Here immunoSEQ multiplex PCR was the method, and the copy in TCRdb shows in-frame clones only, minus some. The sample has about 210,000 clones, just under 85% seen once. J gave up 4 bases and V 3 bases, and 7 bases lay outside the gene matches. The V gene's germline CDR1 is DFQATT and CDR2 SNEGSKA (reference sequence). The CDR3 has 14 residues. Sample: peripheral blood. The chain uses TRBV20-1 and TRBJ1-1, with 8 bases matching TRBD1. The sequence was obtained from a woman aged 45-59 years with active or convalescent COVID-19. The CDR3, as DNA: TGCAGTGCTAGTCAGGGGGCGCGAATCACTGAAGCTTTCTTT. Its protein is CSASQGARITEAFF.